This TCR beta chain is drawn from a study of cytomegalovirus exposure and HLA in healthy donors. Study in general: One earlier analysis, a look at some 180 million T cells, found around 110 million unique TCR beta sequences.

Use of 60 Vbeta and 13 Jbeta primers characterized the PCR. Profiled with immunoSEQ multiplex PCR; TCRdb holds only in-frame clones, not every one. The sample has about 89,000 clones, roughly 85% seen once. CDR1 is PRHDT and CDR2 is FYEKMQ in the germline V gene (reference sequence). This CDR3 is 14 amino acids long. J lost 0 bases, V lost 6 bases, and 5 bases had no gene match. The V gene is TRBV13, the J gene TRBJ2-7; 7 bases line up with TRBD1. The sample taken for sequencing was PBMCs. This sequence was found in a man aged 40-55 years in good health and CMV-seropositive. CDR3 in DNA: TGTGCCAGCAGTTCACCAGGGGGCTCCTACGAGCAGTACTTC. Translation gives CASSSPGGSYEQYF.